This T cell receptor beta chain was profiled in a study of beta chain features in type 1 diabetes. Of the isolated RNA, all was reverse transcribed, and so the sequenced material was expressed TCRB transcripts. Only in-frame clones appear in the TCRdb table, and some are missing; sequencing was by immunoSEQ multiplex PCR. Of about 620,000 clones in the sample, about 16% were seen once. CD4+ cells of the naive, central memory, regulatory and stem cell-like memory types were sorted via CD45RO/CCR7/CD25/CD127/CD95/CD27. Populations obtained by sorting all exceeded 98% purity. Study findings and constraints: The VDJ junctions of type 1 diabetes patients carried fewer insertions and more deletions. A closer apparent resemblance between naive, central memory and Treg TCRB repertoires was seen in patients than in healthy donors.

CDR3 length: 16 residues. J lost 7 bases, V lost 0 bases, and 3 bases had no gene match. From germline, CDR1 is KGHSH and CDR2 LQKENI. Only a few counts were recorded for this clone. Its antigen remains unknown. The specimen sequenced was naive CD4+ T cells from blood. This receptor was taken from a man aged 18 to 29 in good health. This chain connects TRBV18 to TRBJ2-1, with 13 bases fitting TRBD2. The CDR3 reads CASSPPGLAGSNEQFF. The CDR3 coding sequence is TGTGCCAGCTCACCACCGGGACTAGCGGGGTCTAATGAGCAGTTCTTC.